Listed here are 3 T cell receptor beta chains from one sample, sequenced in a study of cytomegalovirus exposure and HLA in healthy donors. Primers included in the PCR were 60 Vbeta and 13 Jbeta primers. Assay used: immunoSEQ multiplex PCR; TCRdb lists only in-frame clones, some missing. The repertoire holds 45,000 to 65,000 clones, with roughly 70% as singletons. The sequenced material came from PBMCs. The receptors come from a woman between 45 and 65 years old in good health and CMV-seropositive.

The chain recombines TRBV2 with TRBJ2-3; D is perhaps TRBD2 (6 bases). This CDR3 is built from 15 residues. Germline loops: CDR1 SNHLY, CDR2 FYNNEI. V was shortened by 3 bases and J by 4 bases, with 14 bases between the two germline ends. The chain's CDR3 is CASSDDRGKADTQYF. For the CDR3, the DNA is TGTGCCAGCAGTGATGATCGGGGGAAGGCAGATACGCAGTATTTT.

J is TRBJ1-2 and V is TRBV7-9; 12 bases fit TRBD1. This CDR3 region has 14 residues. V dropped 5 bases and J dropped 8; count of bases not matched to a gene: 6. From germline, CDR1 is SEHNR and CDR2 FQNEAQ (reference sequence). This chain's CDR3 is CASSPGQGAQGYTF. DNA of the CDR3: TGTGCCAGCAGCCCGGGACAGGGGGCTCAAGGCTACACCTTC.

In its sample, this clone was seen once. The V call is TRBV28, the J call TRBJ1-2; D perhaps matches TRBD1 (6 bases). Per germline, CDR1 MDHEN and CDR2 SYDVKM. The CDR3 extends over 16 amino acids. Trimming took 6 bases from V and 2 from J, leaving 19 bases between them. CDR3 DNA: TGTGCCAGCAGCAGTTCGATACAGGGTATCAACTATGGCTACACCTTC. Translated, it gives CASSSSIQGINYGYTF.